This T cell receptor beta chain was profiled in a study of regulatory T cells in long-lasting Graves disease. Regarding time point: persistent/refractory GD, antithyroid drugs over 5 years with positive TRAb. The TCR library used RNA extracted from PBMCs. This clonotype was detected only a few times. Arm-PCR of CDR3 regions and iRepertoire HTBI primers were used to build TCR beta libraries. TCRdb analysed the multiplex PCR reads with MiXCR anew, one entry per CDR3 protein. This table has 650,000 to 700,000 distinct CDR3 sequences, roughly 30% appearing once. Germline lookup yields CDR1 GTSNPN and CDR2 SVGIG (reference sequence). This CDR3 has 10 amino acids.

The chain carries TRBV30 and TRBJ2-7; D perhaps matches TRBD2 (7 bases). The sequence came from a female donor with Graves disease. The specimen was peripheral blood mononuclear cells (PBMCs), collected when the disease was refractory, from a patient treated with antithyroid drugs. CDR3 residues: CAGGAGEQYF. Here the CDR3 DNA reads TGTGCTGGGGGGGCGGGAGAGCAGTACTTC. Full variable domain (remainder filled in from reference TRBV30 and TRBJ2-7): SQTIHQWPATLVQPVGSPLSLECTVEGTSNPNLYWYRQAAGRGLQLLFYSVGIGQISSEVPQNLSASRPQDRQFILSSKKLLLSDSGFYLCAGGAGEQYFGPGTRLTVT.